Each of the 17 T cell receptor beta chains below was sequenced from the same sample in a study of PD-L1 blockade in urothelial cancer. Specified time point: pretreatment peripheral blood. Sequencing was performed with immunoSEQ multiplex PCR; in TCRdb, only in-frame clones are kept and a portion is missing. The table shows 90,000 to 100,000 clones, with nearly 90% occurring only once. Sequenced here: PBMCs, sampled around atezolizumab (anti-PD-L1) treatment. These receptors were obtained from a man aged 55 to 70 with urothelial cancer.

The chain recombines TRBV6-1 with TRBJ1-1; D call uncertain. Germline CDR1 MNHNS, CDR2 SASEGT. The V gene lost 2 bases and the J gene lost 7 bases, with 14 bases spanning the gap. The length of the CDR3 is 14 residues. CDR3 DNA: TGTGCCAGCAGTGAAAGTTATTATGAGGATGAAGCTTTCTTT. This translates into CASSESYYEDEAFF.

This chain links TRBV4-2 with TRBJ1-1; 9 bases line up with TRBD1. The CDR3 is 19 residues long. Per germline, CDR1 LGHNA and CDR2 YNFKEQ. J was trimmed by 0 bases and V by 2 bases; bases with no gene match: 13. The CDR3 here is CASSQPWDRDYLMNTEAFF. The CDR3 DNA reads TGTGCCAGCAGCCAACCCTGGGACAGGGACTACTTAATGAACACTGAAGCTTTCTTT.

Note on this clone: Sequence at one end of the junction differs from germline and may be a read error. The chain joins TRBV7-7 to TRBJ2-2; D gene unclear. CDR3 length: 14 amino acids. Per germline, CDR1 SSHAT and CDR2 FNYEAQ (reference sequence). The DNA of the CDR3 is TGTGCTAGCAGCGCGACTGCGAACACCGGGGAGCTGTTTTTT. It yields the protein CASSATANTGELFF.

J is TRBJ2-7 and V is TRBV12-5; D possibly corresponds to TRBD1 (6 bases). Germline loops: CDR1 LGHNT, CDR2 FRNRAP. CDR3 length: 15 amino acids. Trimming took 1 base from V and 3 from J, leaving 13 bases between them. CDR3 coding DNA: TGTGCTAGTGGTTTGGACGGGGACAAACACTACGAGCAGTACTTC. This sequence encodes CASGLDGDKHYEQYF. The full variable domain, rest sourced from reference TRBV12-5 and TRBJ2-7, is DARVTQTPRHKVTEMGQEVTMRCQPILGHNTVFWYRQTMMQGLELLAYFRNRAPLDDSGMPKDRFSAEMPDATLATLKIQPSEPRDSAVYFCASGLDGDKHYEQYFGPGTRLTVT.

The CDR3 spells CASSFSGTLDTDTQYF. The CDR3 region has the DNA TGTGCCAGCAGCTTTAGCGGGACCTTAGACACAGATACGCAGTATTTT. This chain connects TRBV5-5 to TRBJ2-3; 8 nucleotides line up with TRBD2. This CDR3 spans 16 amino acids. J gave up 2 bases and V 2 bases, and 7 bases lay outside the gene matches. Germline CDR1 and CDR2: SGHKS and YYEKEE (reference sequence). Full variable domain (missing parts from reference TRBV5-5 and TRBJ2-3): DAGVTQSPTHLIKTRGQQVTLRCSPISGHKSVSWYQQVLGQGPQFIFQYYEKEERGRGNFPDRFSARQFPNYSSELNVNALLLGDSALYLCASSFSGTLDTDTQYFGPGTRLTVL.

The chain employs TRBV6-5 and TRBJ1-4, with 8 nucleotides matching TRBD1. V lost 6 bases, J lost 2 bases, and 2 bases stayed unmatched. The germline V gene has CDR1 MNHEY and CDR2 SVGAGI. This CDR3 comprises 14 residues. The DNA for the CDR3 is TGTGCCAGCAGGGACAGGGAGACTAATGAAAAACTGTTTTTT. It yields the protein CASRDRETNEKLFF.

The V and J genes are TRBV29-1 and TRBJ2-5, with 7 nucleotides matching TRBD2. After removal of 2 bases from V and 4 bases from J, the junction contained 1 base not matched to a gene. The CDR3 sequence is 12 residues long. Germline CDR1 reads SQVTM; CDR2 reads ANQGSEA. The CDR3 coding sequence is TGCAGCGTTGAACCGGGGGGAGAGACCCAGTACTTC. Translating it yields CSVEPGGETQYF.

This clone was seen only once. The chain couples TRBV5-5 to TRBJ2-3; 12 bases align to TRBD2. Germline V gene lookup returns CDR1 SGHKS and CDR2 YYEKEE (reference sequence). V lost 4 bases and J lost 3; bases outside the gene matches: 6. The length of the CDR3 is 16 residues. The CDR3 sequence is CASSVSGTSGTDTQYF. Here the CDR3 DNA reads TGTGCCAGCAGCGTTTCCGGGACTAGCGGGACAGATACGCAGTATTTT.

The V and J genes are TRBV5-4 and TRBJ2-7, with a possible D match to TRBD2 (5 bases). The germline V gene encodes CDR1 SGHNT and CDR2 YYREEE (reference sequence). V dropped 2 bases and J dropped 1 base, with 10 bases sitting between them. CDR3 length: 14 residues. As DNA, the CDR3 is TGTGCCAGCAGCTTCGATGACTATTCCTACGAGCAGTACTTC. Translated: CASSFDDYSYEQYF.

This sequence joins TRBV7-2 and TRBJ2-3; the D gene is possibly TRBD2 (7 bases). CDR1 is SGHTA, CDR2 FQGNSA, per germline. This CDR3 spans 14 amino acids. With 1 base removed from V and 13 bases from J, the gap between germline ends came to 18 bases. The CDR3: CASSLEVWGGGKYF. CDR3 coding DNA: TGTGCCAGCAGCTTAGAAGTGTGGGGAGGGGGGAAGTATTTT.

The chain links TRBV18 to TRBJ2-2; 9 bases are shared with TRBD1. Germline loops: CDR1 KGHSH, CDR2 LQKENI. J lost 1 base, V lost 1 base, and 1 base had no gene match. The CDR3 contains 16 residues. The CDR3: CASSPLTGGNTGELFF. The DNA for the CDR3 is TGTGCCAGCTCACCACTGACAGGGGGGAACACCGGGGAGCTGTTTTTT. The full variable domain, rest sourced from reference TRBV18 and TRBJ2-2, is NAGVMQNPRHLVRRRGQEARLRCSPMKGHSHVYWYRQLPEEGLKFMVYLQKENIIDESGMPKERFSAEFPKEGPSILRIQQVVRGDSAAYFCASSPLTGGNTGELFFGEGSRLTVL.

The chain uses TRBV9 and TRBJ2-5; D gene uncertain. From germline, CDR1 is SGDLS and CDR2 YYNGEE. V dropped 4 bases and J dropped 5 bases, with 9 bases sitting between them. This CDR3 contains 12 residues. The CDR3 region has the DNA TGTGCCAGCAGCCCTTCCCAGGAGACCCAGTACTTC. Its protein is CASSPSQETQYF.

This chain joins TRBV30 and TRBJ2-2, with TRBD2 identical over 12 bases. The V gene's germline CDR1 is GTSNPN and CDR2 SVGIG (reference sequence). The V and J ends lost 3 bases and 5 bases, in that order; junction bases with no gene match: 10. CDR3 size: 17 residues. In DNA form, the CDR3 reads TGTGCCTGGAGCCCGATGACTAGCGGGGGTCGTACCGGGGAGCTGTTTTTT. As protein: CAWSPMTSGGRTGELFF.

The chain uses TRBV6-1 and TRBJ2-1; 7 nucleotides line up with TRBD2. The CDR3 sequence is 16 residues long. Per the germline V gene, CDR1 is MNHNS and CDR2 is SASEGT. The junction had 4 bases not matched to a gene; V was cut back by 2 bases and J by 0 bases. CDR3: CASSELRGDSYNEQFF. DNA for the CDR3: TGTGCCAGCAGTGAACTACGGGGGGACTCCTACAATGAGCAGTTCTTC.

The rearrangement links TRBV11-2 to TRBJ1-5, with a possible D match to TRBD1 (6 bases). CDR3 length equals 13 residues. Germline CDR1 SGHAT, CDR2 FQNNGV. With 3 bases removed from V and 4 bases from J, the gap between germline ends came to 7 bases. CDR3 in DNA: TGTGCCAGCAGCTTGGGGACAAATCAGCCCCAGCATTTT. As protein: CASSLGTNQPQHF.

This clone was found a few times. The gene calls are TRBV6-5 and TRBJ2-4; 7 bases agree with TRBD1. The V segment lost 5 bases and the J segment 12 bases; nucleotides outside the gene matches: 7. Looked up from germline, CDR1 is MNHEY and CDR2 is SVGAGI. There are 12 residues in the CDR3. The CDR3 region has the DNA TGTGCCAGCAGTAGGACAGGCCGCAATCAGTACTTC. It codes for CASSRTGRNQYF.

The chain employs TRBV7-9 and TRBJ2-1; 13 bases agree with TRBD2. CDR3 size: 19 residues. With 5 bases clipped from V and 0 bases from J, the junction kept 10 bases outside the gene matches. Germline CDR1 and CDR2: SEHNR and FQNEAQ (reference sequence). The CDR3 DNA is TGTGCCAGCAGCGGAATCGGGACTAGCGGGGATTCCTCCTACAATGAGCAGTTCTTC. Amino acids: CASSGIGTSGDSSYNEQFF.